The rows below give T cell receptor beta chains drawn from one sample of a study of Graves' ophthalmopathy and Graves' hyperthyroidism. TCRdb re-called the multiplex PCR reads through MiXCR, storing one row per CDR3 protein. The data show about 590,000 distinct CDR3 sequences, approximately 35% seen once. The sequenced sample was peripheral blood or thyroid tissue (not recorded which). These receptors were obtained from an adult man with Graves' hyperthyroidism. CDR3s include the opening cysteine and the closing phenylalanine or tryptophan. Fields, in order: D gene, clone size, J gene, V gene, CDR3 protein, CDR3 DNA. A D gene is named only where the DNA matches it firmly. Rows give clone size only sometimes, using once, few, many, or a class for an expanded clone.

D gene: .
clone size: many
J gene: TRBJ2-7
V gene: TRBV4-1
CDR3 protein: CASSQSFGGSYEQYF
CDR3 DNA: TGCGCCAGCAGCCAATCTTTTGGCGGCTCCTACGAGCAGTACTTC

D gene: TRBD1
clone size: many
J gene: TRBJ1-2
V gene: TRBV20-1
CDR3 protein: CSAGDRSSANYGYTF
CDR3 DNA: TGCAGTGCTGGGGACAGAAGTAGTGCTAACTATGGCTACACCTTC

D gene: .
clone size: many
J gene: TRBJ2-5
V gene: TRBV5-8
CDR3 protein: CASSLQGRETQYF
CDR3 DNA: TGTGCCAGCAGCCTACAGGGTCGGGAGACCCAGTACTTC

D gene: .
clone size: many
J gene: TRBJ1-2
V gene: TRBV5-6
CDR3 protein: CASSLVGQGSRGYTF
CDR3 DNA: TGTGCCAGCAGCTTGGTGGGGCAGGGGAGTCGTGGCTACACCTTC

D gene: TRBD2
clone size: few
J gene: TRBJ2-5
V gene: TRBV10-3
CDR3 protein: CAAGREIQETQYF
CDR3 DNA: TGTGCCGCAGGGAGGGAAATCCAAGAGACCCAGTACTTC

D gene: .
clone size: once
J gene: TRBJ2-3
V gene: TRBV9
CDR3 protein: CASSVEGTSIRDTQYF
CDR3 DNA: TGTGCCAGCAGCGTAGAAGGGACATCGATCCGAGATACGCAGTATTTT

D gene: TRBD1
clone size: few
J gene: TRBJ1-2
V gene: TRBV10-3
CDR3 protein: CAISDRDRGRDGYTF
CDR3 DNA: TGTGCCATCAGTGATCGGGACAGGGGTCGGGATGGCTACACCTTC

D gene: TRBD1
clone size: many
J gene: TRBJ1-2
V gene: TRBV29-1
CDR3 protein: CSVEGDRGSPYTF
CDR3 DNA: TGCAGCGTTGAAGGGGACAGGGGAAGCCCGTACACCTTC

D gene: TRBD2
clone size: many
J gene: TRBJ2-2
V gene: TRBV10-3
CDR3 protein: CAIGEGNTGELFF
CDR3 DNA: TGTGCCATCGGGGAGGGGAACACCGGGGAGCTGTTTTTT

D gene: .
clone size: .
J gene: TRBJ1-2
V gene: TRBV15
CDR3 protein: CATNEGVNYGYTF
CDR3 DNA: TGTGCCACCAACGAGGGAGTGAACTATGGCTACACCTTC

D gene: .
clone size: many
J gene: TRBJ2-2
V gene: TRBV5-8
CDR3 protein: CASSPGVAGELFF
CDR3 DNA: TGTGCCAGCAGCCCGGGGGTAGCCGGGGAGCTGTTTTTT

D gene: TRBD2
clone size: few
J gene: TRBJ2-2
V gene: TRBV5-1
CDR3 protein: CASSWEGPEAGELFF
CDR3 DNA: TGCGCCAGCAGCTGGGAGGGCCCGGAGGCCGGGGAGCTGTTTTTT

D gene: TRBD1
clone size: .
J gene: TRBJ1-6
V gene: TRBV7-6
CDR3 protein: CASSLATTGTGVSPLHF
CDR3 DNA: TGTGCCAGCAGCTTAGCTACGACGGGGACAGGGGTTTCACCCCTCCACTTT

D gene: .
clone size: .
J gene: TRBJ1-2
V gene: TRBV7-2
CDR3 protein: CASSLASGGALSLDF
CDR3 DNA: TGTGCCAGCAGCTTAGCATCCGGTGGGGCTCTATCGTTGGACTTC

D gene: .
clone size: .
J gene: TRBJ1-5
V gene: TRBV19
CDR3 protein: CASASRTHTDNNQPQHF
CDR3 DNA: TGTGCCAGCGCCTCCAGGACCCACACCGATAACAATCAGCCCCAGCATTTT

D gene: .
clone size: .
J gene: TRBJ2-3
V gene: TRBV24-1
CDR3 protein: CATSDSSGVTDTQYF
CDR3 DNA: TGTGCCACCAGTGATTCCAGCGGAGTCACAGATACGCAGTATTTT

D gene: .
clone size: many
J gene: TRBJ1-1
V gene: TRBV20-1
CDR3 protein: CSASPTQNTEAFF
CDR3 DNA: TGCAGTGCTAGTCCCACCCAGAACACTGAAGCTTTCTTT

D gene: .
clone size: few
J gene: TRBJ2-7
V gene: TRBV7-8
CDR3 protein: CANSLRGGRKGF
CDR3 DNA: TGTGCCAACAGCTTACGGGGCGGAAGAAAGGGCTTC

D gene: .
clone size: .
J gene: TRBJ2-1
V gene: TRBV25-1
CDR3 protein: CASSGQKFRGTHNEQFF
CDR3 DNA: TGTGCCAGCAGTGGCCAAAAGTTCCGGGGCACACACAATGAGCAGTTCTTC

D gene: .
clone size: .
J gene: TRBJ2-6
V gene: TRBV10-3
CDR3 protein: CASRTSGANVLTF
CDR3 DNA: TGTGCCAGCAGGACCAGCGGGGCCAACGTCCTGACTTTC

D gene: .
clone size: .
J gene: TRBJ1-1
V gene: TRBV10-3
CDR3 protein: CAISEARVIFF
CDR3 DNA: TGTGCCATCAGTGAGGCCAGGGTTATTTTCTTT

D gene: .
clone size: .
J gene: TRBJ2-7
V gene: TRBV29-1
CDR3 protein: CSVQARSYEQYF
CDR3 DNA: TGCAGCGTCCAAGCTCGCTCCTACGAGCAGTACTTC

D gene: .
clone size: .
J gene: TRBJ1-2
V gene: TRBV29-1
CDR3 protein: CSGRTSGVGYTF
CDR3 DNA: TGCAGCGGGAGGACTAGCGGGGTCGGCTACACCTTC

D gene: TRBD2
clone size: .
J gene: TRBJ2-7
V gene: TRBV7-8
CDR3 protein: CAISPSGMSYEQYF
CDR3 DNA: TGTGCCATCAGCCCTAGCGGGATGTCTTACGAGCAGTACTTC